This T cell receptor beta chain appears in the sequencing data of a study of beta chain features in type 1 diabetes. Study-level information: Patients and healthy donors were similar in age, gender and cell yields. Across every sample, about 110 million sorted cells were examined in total.

Expressed TCRB transcripts were sequenced because the entire RNA isolate underwent reverse transcription. Assay used: immunoSEQ multiplex PCR; TCRdb lists only in-frame clones, some missing. This table has about 40,000 clones, 45% to 50% appearing once. Trimming took off 9 bases at V and 1 base at J, with 19 bases between the two ends. This CDR3 is 15 amino acids long. Germline V gives CDR1 MNHEY, CDR2 SVGAGI. V and J are TRBV6-5 and TRBJ2-7, with D unresolved. The source of this sequence is a woman aged 18-29 years in good health. The sequenced sample consisted of central memory CD4+ T cells from blood. The chain's CDR3 is CASSWRLAKSYEQYF. The CDR3 bases are TGTGCCAGTTCCTGGCGGCTGGCTAAGTCCTACGAGCAGTACTTC.